This T cell receptor (beta chain) was recovered during a study of cytotoxic CD8 clonotypes in ibrutinib-treated CLL. About the research overall: IGHV unmutated about 17; relapsed/refractory fewer than 13; treatment-naive roughly 15.

Of note for this clone: Its antigen is still unknown.

The CDR3 runs 14 residues. Germline CDR1 MDHEN, CDR2 SYDVKM. With 5 bases clipped from V and 6 bases from J, the junction kept 10 bases outside the gene matches. Study results and caveats: Exceeding age-matched healthy donors, baseline clonality also tracked the counts of circulating CD8+ T cells. Contraction or stability on treatment was seen for public clonotypes, which were uncommon. Higher clonality was seen at ibrutinib response and a return toward baseline at progression.

Repertoires were generated with immunoSEQ multiplex PCR, while TCRdb's copy carries only in-frame clones and drops some. Among 250,000 to 350,000 clones listed, 65% to 85% were seen once. The clonotype originates from a human donor with chronic lymphocytic leukemia. The material was PBMCs, obtained at disease progression, from a patient treated with ibrutinib. The chain joins TRBV28 to TRBJ2-7, with 7 bases matching TRBD1. The CDR3, as DNA: TGTGCCAGCAGTATACAGGGGACGGTGATCGAGCAGTACTTC. It is translated as CASSIQGTVIEQYF.